This is a list of T cell receptor beta chains from one sample in a study of immune cell composition in non-small cell lung cancer. Profiling relied on immunoSEQ multiplex PCR, and the TCRdb table lists in-frame clones only, not all of them. In the table there are about 3,200 clones, 60% to 85% of which are singletons. The sequenced sample was lung tumor tissue. Receptor source: a human donor with non-small cell lung cancer. Each CDR3 is given with its conserved first and last residue. The D gene is left open where the match is weak. Expanded clones get a size class; other rows say once, few or many, or leave the size out.

d_gene: TRBD1
j_gene: TRBJ1-1
v_gene: TRBV5-1
abundance: few
CDR3aa: CASSLPDRAAEAFF
CDR3nt: TGCGCCAGCAGCTTACCTGACAGGGCGGCTGAAGCTTTCTTT

d_gene: TRBD1
j_gene: TRBJ2-7
v_gene: TRBV6-1
abundance: few
CDR3aa: CASSWGQGYEQYF
CDR3nt: TGTGCCAGCAGTTGGGGACAGGGCTACGAGCAGTACTTC

d_gene: NA
j_gene: TRBJ2-2
v_gene: TRBV27
abundance: NA
CDR3aa: CATTYGGGRTGELFF
CDR3nt: TGTGCCACCACCTATGGGGGGGGGCGCACCGGGGAGCTGTTTTTT

d_gene: NA
j_gene: TRBJ1-1
v_gene: TRBV18
abundance: NA
CDR3aa: CASRENRENTEAFF
CDR3nt: TGTGCCAGCCGTGAAAACAGGGAGAACACTGAAGCTTTCTTT

d_gene: TRBD1
j_gene: TRBJ1-2
v_gene: TRBV28
abundance: few
CDR3aa: CASSLPETGLYGYTF
CDR3nt: TGTGCCAGCAGTTTACCTGAGACAGGGCTCTATGGCTACACCTTC

d_gene: TRBD1
j_gene: TRBJ2-3
v_gene: TRBV4-1
abundance: NA
CDR3aa: CASSRTGGLVRTDTQYF
CDR3nt: TGCGCCAGCAGCCGGACAGGGGGCCTGGTCCGCACAGATACGCAGTATTTT

d_gene: NA
j_gene: TRBJ2-7
v_gene: TRBV2
abundance: NA
CDR3aa: CASDEGTETYEQYF
CDR3nt: TGTGCCAGCGACGAGGGAACAGAAACCTACGAGCAGTACTTC

d_gene: TRBD1
j_gene: TRBJ1-2
v_gene: TRBV19
abundance: once
CDR3aa: CASSTGQGGNYGYTF
CDR3nt: TGTGCCAGTAGTACAGGACAGGGAGGGAACTATGGCTACACCTTC

d_gene: NA
j_gene: TRBJ2-1
v_gene: TRBV5-6
abundance: NA
CDR3aa: CASRTGLASYNEQFF
CDR3nt: TGTGCCAGCAGAACGGGACTGGCCTCCTACAATGAGCAGTTCTTC

d_gene: NA
j_gene: TRBJ1-1
v_gene: TRBV7-8
abundance: NA
CDR3aa: CASSLGVRGGTEAFF
CDR3nt: TGTGCCAGCAGCTTGGGGGTGAGGGGAGGGACTGAAGCTTTCTTT

d_gene: TRBD2
j_gene: TRBJ2-1
v_gene: TRBV10-3
abundance: NA
CDR3aa: CAIGGLAGGRYNEQFF
CDR3nt: TGTGCCATCGGGGGACTAGCGGGGGGGCGCTACAATGAGCAGTTCTTC

d_gene: TRBD1
j_gene: TRBJ2-2
v_gene: TRBV5-4
abundance: NA
CDR3aa: CASSGRQGFTGELFF
CDR3nt: TGTGCCAGCAGCGGCAGACAGGGATTCACCGGGGAGCTGTTTTTT

d_gene: TRBD1
j_gene: TRBJ2-6
v_gene: TRBV5-6
abundance: NA
CDR3aa: CASSETGTVYSGANVLTF
CDR3nt: TGTGCCAGCAGCGAAACCGGGACAGTCTACTCTGGGGCCAACGTCCTGACTTTC

d_gene: NA
j_gene: TRBJ1-2
v_gene: TRBV7-9
abundance: NA
CDR3aa: CASSFGSNDGYTF
CDR3nt: TGTGCCAGCAGCTTCGGGTCTAACGATGGCTACACCTTC

d_gene: NA
j_gene: TRBJ1-2
v_gene: TRBV19
abundance: NA
CDR3aa: CASSIDPDRRFGYTF
CDR3nt: TGTGCCAGTAGTATAGATCCCGACAGACGCTTCGGCTACACCTTC

d_gene: NA
j_gene: TRBJ1-1
v_gene: TRBV5-1
abundance: NA
CDR3aa: CATRYDKNTEAFF
CDR3nt: TGCGCCACCCGCTACGACAAGAACACTGAAGCTTTCTTT

d_gene: TRBD1
j_gene: TRBJ1-1
v_gene: TRBV5-5
abundance: NA
CDR3aa: CASSFAGGTEAFF
CDR3nt: TGTGCCAGCAGCTTCGCAGGGGGCACTGAAGCTTTCTTT

d_gene: NA
j_gene: TRBJ2-1
v_gene: TRBV18
abundance: NA
CDR3aa: CASSPPGGQNDEQFF
CDR3nt: TGTGCCAGCTCACCACCAGGTGGGCAGAATGATGAGCAGTTCTTC

d_gene: TRBD2
j_gene: TRBJ2-7
v_gene: TRBV27
abundance: NA
CDR3aa: CASSFFSGGPYEQYF
CDR3nt: TGTGCCAGCAGTTTTTTTTCGGGGGGGCCCTACGAGCAGTACTTC

d_gene: NA
j_gene: TRBJ1-4
v_gene: TRBV18
abundance: NA
CDR3aa: CASSPPSGREKLFF
CDR3nt: TGTGCCAGCTCACCACCGTCAGGGCGGGAAAAACTGTTTTTT

d_gene: NA
j_gene: TRBJ1-2
v_gene: TRBV18
abundance: NA
CDR3aa: CASQMTAGDYYGYTF
CDR3nt: TGTGCCAGCCAGATGACAGCTGGCGACTACTATGGCTACACCTTC

d_gene: NA
j_gene: TRBJ1-2
v_gene: TRBV6-5
abundance: once
CDR3aa: CASSFLSGESGYTF
CDR3nt: TGTGCCAGCAGTTTTTTATCAGGGGAAAGTGGCTACACCTTC

d_gene: TRBD2
j_gene: TRBJ2-1
v_gene: TRBV11-3
abundance: NA
CDR3aa: CASSLEVFGGTYNEQFF
CDR3nt: TGTGCCAGCAGCTTAGAAGTATTCGGGGGGACCTACAATGAGCAGTTCTTC

d_gene: NA
j_gene: TRBJ1-5
v_gene: TRBV7-8
abundance: NA
CDR3aa: CASSLRVVSGIQPQHF
CDR3nt: TGTGCCAGCAGTCTTAGAGTCGTCTCAGGGATTCAGCCCCAGCATTTT

d_gene: NA
j_gene: TRBJ1-4
v_gene: TRBV2
abundance: NA
CDR3aa: CASSDVGTSNEKLFF
CDR3nt: TGTGCCAGCAGTGACGTCGGGACAAGCAATGAAAAACTGTTTTTT

d_gene: TRBD1
j_gene: TRBJ2-7
v_gene: TRBV2
abundance: few
CDR3aa: CASSPAADRGGPYEQYF
CDR3nt: TGTGCCAGCAGTCCAGCTGCGGACAGGGGTGGCCCCTACGAGCAGTACTTC